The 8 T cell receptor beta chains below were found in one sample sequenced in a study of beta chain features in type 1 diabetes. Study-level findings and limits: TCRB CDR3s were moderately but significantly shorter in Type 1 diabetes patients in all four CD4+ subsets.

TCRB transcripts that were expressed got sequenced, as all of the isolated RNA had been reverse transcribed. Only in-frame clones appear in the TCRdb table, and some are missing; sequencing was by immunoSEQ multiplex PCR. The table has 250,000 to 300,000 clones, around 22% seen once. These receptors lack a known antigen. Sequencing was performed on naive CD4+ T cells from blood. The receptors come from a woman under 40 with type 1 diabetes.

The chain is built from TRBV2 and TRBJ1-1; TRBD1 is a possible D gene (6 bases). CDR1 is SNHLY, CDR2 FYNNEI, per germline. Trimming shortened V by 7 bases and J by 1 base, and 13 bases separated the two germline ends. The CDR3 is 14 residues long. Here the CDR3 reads CASTGHEANTEAFF. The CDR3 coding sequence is TGTGCCAGCACGGGACACGAGGCGAACACTGAAGCTTTCTTT.

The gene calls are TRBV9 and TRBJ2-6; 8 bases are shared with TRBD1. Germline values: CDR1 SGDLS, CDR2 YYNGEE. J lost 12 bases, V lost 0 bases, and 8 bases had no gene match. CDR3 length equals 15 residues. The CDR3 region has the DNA TGTGCCAGCAGCGTAGCGATAGGACAGGGCGTCGTCCTGACTTTC. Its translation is CASSVAIGQGVVLTF.

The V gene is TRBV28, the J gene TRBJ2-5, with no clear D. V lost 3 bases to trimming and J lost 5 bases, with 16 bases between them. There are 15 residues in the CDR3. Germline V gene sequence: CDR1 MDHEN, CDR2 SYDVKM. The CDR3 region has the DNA TGTGCCAGCAGTTTGTCCAGGATCGATGGGGAGACCCAGTACTTC. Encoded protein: CASSLSRIDGETQYF.

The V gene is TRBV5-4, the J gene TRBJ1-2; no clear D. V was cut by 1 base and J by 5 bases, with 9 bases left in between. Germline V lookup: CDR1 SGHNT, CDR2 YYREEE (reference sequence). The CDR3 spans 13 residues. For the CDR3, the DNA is TGTGCCAGCAGCTTGCCACTGCGTTATGGCTACACCTTC. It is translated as CASSLPLRYGYTF.

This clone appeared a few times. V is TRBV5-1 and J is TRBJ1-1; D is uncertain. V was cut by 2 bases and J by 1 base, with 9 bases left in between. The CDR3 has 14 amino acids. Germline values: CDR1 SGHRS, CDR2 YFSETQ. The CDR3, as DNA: TGCGCCAGCAGCTTTCTACAGTCGAACACTGAAGCTTTCTTT. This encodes CASSFLQSNTEAFF.

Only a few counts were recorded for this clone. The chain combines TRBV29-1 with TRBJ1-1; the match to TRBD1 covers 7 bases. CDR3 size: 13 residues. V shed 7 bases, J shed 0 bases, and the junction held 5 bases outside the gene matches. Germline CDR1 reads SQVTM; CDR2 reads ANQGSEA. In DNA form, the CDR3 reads TGCAGCGCCGCCGGGACAGTGAACACTGAAGCTTTCTTT. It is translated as CSAAGTVNTEAFF.

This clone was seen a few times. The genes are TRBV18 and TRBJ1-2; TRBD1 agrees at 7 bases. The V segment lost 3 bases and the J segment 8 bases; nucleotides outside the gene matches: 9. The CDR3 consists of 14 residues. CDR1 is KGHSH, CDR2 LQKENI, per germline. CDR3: CASSPPPTGKGYTF. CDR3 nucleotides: TGTGCCAGCTCACCTCCCCCGACAGGGAAAGGCTACACCTTC.

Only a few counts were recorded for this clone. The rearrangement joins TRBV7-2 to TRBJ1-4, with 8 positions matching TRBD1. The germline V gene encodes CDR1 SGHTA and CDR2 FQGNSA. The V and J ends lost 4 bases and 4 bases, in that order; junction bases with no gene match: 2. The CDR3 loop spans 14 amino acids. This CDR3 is CASSSGQGNEKLFF. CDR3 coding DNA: TGTGCCAGCAGCTCAGGACAGGGTAATGAAAAACTGTTTTTT.